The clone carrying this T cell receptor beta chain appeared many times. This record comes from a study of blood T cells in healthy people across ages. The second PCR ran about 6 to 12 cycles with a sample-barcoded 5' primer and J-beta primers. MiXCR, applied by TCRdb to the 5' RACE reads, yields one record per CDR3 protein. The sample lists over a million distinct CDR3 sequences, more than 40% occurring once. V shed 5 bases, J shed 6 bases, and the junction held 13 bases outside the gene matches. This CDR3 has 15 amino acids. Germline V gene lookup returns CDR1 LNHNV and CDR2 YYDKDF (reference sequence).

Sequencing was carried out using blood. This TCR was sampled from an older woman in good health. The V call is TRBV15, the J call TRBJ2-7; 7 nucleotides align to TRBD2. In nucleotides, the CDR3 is TGTGCCACCAGCCAAACCGGACTAGAACCTGTCGAGCAGTACTTC. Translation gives CATSQTGLEPVEQYF. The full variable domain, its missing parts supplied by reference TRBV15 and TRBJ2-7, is DAMVIQNPRYQVTQFGKPVTLSCSQTLNHNVMYWYQQKSSQAPKLLFHYYDKDFNNEADTPDNFQSRRPNTSFCFLDIRSPGLGDTAMYLCATSQTGLEPVEQYFGPGTRLTVT.